This TCR beta chain was obtained from a study of T cells in localized non-small cell lung cancer. Study-wide results and caveats: Adjacent lung was found to contain a median around 58 of the top 100 tumor clones. Heterogeneity cannot be ruled out, as sequencing used one tumor region only. Uninvolved adjacent lung showed the highest T cell clonality, exceeding tumor.

Only in-frame clones appear in the TCRdb table, and some are missing; sequencing was by immunoSEQ multiplex PCR. Of fewer than 35,000 clones detected, around 90% appear once; the ten largest clones hold less than 3%. Comments on this clone: What it recognizes is unknown.

The receptor comes from an older female donor with stage I lung adenocarcinoma. Sequencing used peripheral blood, obtained before any cancer treatment.

CDR3 amino acids: CASRRYEGNEQFF. The CDR3 coding sequence is TGTGCCAGTCGGCGGTACGAGGGCAATGAGCAGTTCTTC. The J gene is TRBJ2-1, the V gene TRBV2; D may be TRBD2 (5 bases). The CDR3 totals 13 residues. In germline, CDR1 is SNHLY, CDR2 FYNNEI. V lost 9 bases to trimming and J lost 6 bases, with 15 bases between them.